These 24 T cell receptor beta chains originate from one sample sequenced in a study of shared clonotypes between healthy human individuals. The repertoire was sequenced with immunoSEQ multiplex PCR; TCRdb's copy has only in-frame clones and lacks some. The sample shows about 340,000 clones, about 70% of them seen only once. What was sequenced was memory CD4+ T cells sorted from blood. Subset meaning: CD45RA-negative fraction. The receptor set was obtained from a man in his thirties or forties in good health.

The sample holds many counts of this clone. The rearrangement uses TRBV6-1 and TRBJ2-3, with 8 bases that match TRBD1. Trimming cost V 7 bases and J 4 bases; bases outside gene matches: 7. Germline V lookup: CDR1 MNHNS, CDR2 SASEGT. CDR3 size: 14 residues. The CDR3 protein is CASTLDRVSDTQYF. CDR3 sequence (DNA): TGTGCCAGCACCTTGGACAGGGTATCAGATACGCAGTATTTT.

This clone was counted only a few times. This chain uses TRBV5-1 with TRBJ2-4; D possibly uses TRBD1 or TRBD2 (5 bases each). V dropped 4 bases and J dropped 3 bases, with 14 bases sitting between them. The CDR3 totals 15 residues. The V gene's germline CDR1 is SGHRS and CDR2 YFSETQ. CDR3 protein: CASSQGVVDKNIQYF. In DNA form, the CDR3 reads TGCGCCAGCAGCCAGGGAGTTGTGGACAAAAACATTCAGTACTTC.

The chain uses TRBV7-6 and TRBJ2-1, with D perhaps matching TRBD2 (5 bases). Germline CDR1 is SGHVS and CDR2 is FNYEAQ. The CDR3 consists of 16 residues. Trimming left V 4 bases short and J 0 bases short, with 13 bases between. The CDR3 DNA reads TGTGCCAGCAGCTCATTAGCGAGGAGCTCCTACAATGAGCAGTTCTTC. Translating gives CASSSLARSSYNEQFF.

This clone was counted only a few times. This CDR3 is CAIRGGRVAFF. In DNA form, the CDR3 reads TGTGCCATCAGAGGGGGCAGGGTTGCGTTCTTC. This rearrangement joins TRBV10-3 to TRBJ2-1; TRBD1 aligns across 7 bases. With V trimmed by 6 bases and J by 15 bases, 8 bases remained unmatched. Germline loops: CDR1 ENHRY, CDR2 SYGVKD. The CDR3 has 11 residues.

V usage is TRBV19 and J usage is TRBJ2-4; unclear D gene. This CDR3 is built from 15 residues. Germline V lookup: CDR1 LNHDA, CDR2 SQIVND (reference sequence). Trimming removed 1 base from V and 1 base from J, with 8 bases in between. CDR3 coding DNA: TGTGCCAGTAGTATAGGTAGGTCGGCCAAAAACATTCAGTACTTC. It yields the protein CASSIGRSAKNIQYF.

There are a few counts of this clone. The chain is built from TRBV7-2 and TRBJ1-2, with 9 bases aligning to TRBD1. The CDR3 covers 16 residues. J lost 0 bases, V lost 5 bases, and 7 bases had no gene match. In germline, CDR1 is SGHTA, CDR2 FQGNSA. CDR3 coding DNA: TGTGCCAGCAGCCAACAGGGGGCTATGCCTAACTATGGCTACACCTTC. It specifies CASSQQGAMPNYGYTF.

CDR3 protein: CSVRGTSGRSGSGELFF. The CDR3 nucleotides read TGCAGCGTCCGTGGGACTAGCGGGAGGAGTGGTAGCGGGGAGCTGTTTTTT. The gene calls are TRBV29-1 and TRBJ2-2; 15 bases align to TRBD2. J gave up 7 bases and V 6 bases, and 12 bases lay outside the gene matches. The CDR3 totals 17 residues. Germline CDR1 and CDR2: SQVTM and ANQGSEA.

A few counts support this clone. V usage is TRBV6-6 and J usage is TRBJ2-7; 10 bases match TRBD2. The CDR3 spans 13 residues. The V segment lost 8 bases and the J segment 2 bases; nucleotides outside the gene matches: 3. CDR1 MNHNY and CDR2 SVGAGI come from the germline V gene (reference sequence). As DNA, the CDR3 is TGTGCCAGCCAAGCGGGAGGGCCCTACGAGCAGTACTTC. This gives the protein CASQAGGPYEQYF.

This chain links TRBV6-6 with TRBJ1-2; D might be TRBD1 (6 bases). Germline CDR1 is MNHNY and CDR2 is SVGAGI (reference sequence). V was clipped by 7 bases and J by 3 bases, with 15 bases between them. The CDR3 totals 14 residues. In nucleotides, the CDR3 is TGTGCCAGCACCTTCGATACAGGGCACTATGGCTACACCTTC. Amino acid sequence: CASTFDTGHYGYTF.

DNA of the CDR3: TGTGCCATCAGTGATGGGGCCGACCGGGCTTTCTTT. Its protein product is CAISDGADRAFF. This sequence joins TRBV10-3 and TRBJ1-1; a weak D match, TRBD1 (5 bases). The CDR3 spans 12 residues. The germline gives CDR1 ENHRY, CDR2 SYGVKD. With 3 bases removed from V and 11 bases from J, the gap between germline ends came to 13 bases.

This CDR3 is CASSSTGVGNTEAFF. The CDR3 nucleotides are TGCGCCAGCAGCTCGACAGGGGTGGGGAACACTGAAGCTTTCTTT. The chain has TRBV5-1 and TRBJ1-1; 8 bases match TRBD1. The length of the CDR3 is 15 residues. Trimming took 3 bases from V and 1 from J; bases not matched to a gene: 5. Germline CDR1 and CDR2: SGHRS and YFSETQ.

The rearrangement uses TRBV18 and TRBJ2-7; 8 bases align to TRBD2. After removal of 2 bases from V and 1 base from J, the junction contained 7 bases not matched to a gene. The length of the CDR3 is 16 residues. Per the germline V gene, CDR1 is KGHSH and CDR2 is LQKENI. The CDR3 DNA reads as TGTGCCAGCTCACCATATGGACTAGCTAGTTCCTACGAGCAGTACTTC. Its protein product is CASSPYGLASSYEQYF.

This rearrangement joins TRBV5-8 to TRBJ1-1; 11 bases line up with TRBD1. This CDR3 spans 14 amino acids. Germline values: CDR1 SGHTS, CDR2 YDEGEE. Unmatched junction bases numbered 7, after V lost 1 base and J lost 11 bases. The CDR3 DNA reads TGTGCCAGCAGCTTGTCGGGACAGGGGGGTTATGCTTTCTTT. This encodes CASSLSGQGGYAFF.

The V gene is TRBV5-4, the J gene TRBJ2-1; tentatively, D is TRBD1 (5 bases). Trimming took 0 bases from V and 7 from J, leaving 14 bases between them. Germline-derived CDR1 and CDR2 are SGHNT and YYREEE (reference sequence). The CDR3 has 15 residues. The CDR3 DNA is TGTGCCAGCAGCTTGGGACAGACCAAATCGAATGAGCAGTTCTTC. Translation gives CASSLGQTKSNEQFF.

Turning to this clone: Other nucleotide sequences in the sample specify the same CDR3. V usage is TRBV14 and J usage is TRBJ2-1; weak D call: TRBD1 (5 bases). The CDR3 is made up of 15 amino acids. The V gene's germline CDR1 is SGHDN and CDR2 FVKESK. Deletions cut 1 base from V and 3 bases from J, with 10 bases between. The CDR3 region has the DNA TGTGCCAGCAGCCAAGGCCGTAGGGGCTACAATGAGCAGTTCTTC. Translation gives CASSQGRRGYNEQFF.

The chain couples TRBV7-9 to TRBJ2-1; TRBD2 aligns across 14 bases. This CDR3 comprises 17 residues. Per the germline V gene, CDR1 is SEHNR and CDR2 is FQNEAQ (reference sequence). Trimming took 4 bases from V and 7 from J; bases not matched to a gene: 9. The CDR3 protein is CASSWGLAGASGNEQFF. In DNA, the CDR3 is TGTGCCAGCAGCTGGGGACTAGCGGGAGCGTCGGGAAATGAGCAGTTCTTC.

The V gene is TRBV15, the J gene TRBJ1-3; 8 nucleotides match TRBD1. The germline CDR1 and CDR2 sequences are LNHNV and YYDKDF (reference sequence). The CDR3 is made up of 18 amino acids. V lost 0 bases, J lost 2 bases, and 9 bases stayed unmatched. CDR3 amino acids: CATSRDYQMTGAGNTIYF. CDR3 sequence (DNA): TGTGCCACCAGCAGAGATTATCAGATGACAGGGGCTGGAAACACCATATATTTT.

The chain joins TRBV7-9 to TRBJ1-5; 10 bases align to TRBD1. The CDR3 is 14 residues long. J gave up 5 bases and V 5 bases, and 3 bases lay outside the gene matches. Germline V gene lookup returns CDR1 SEHNR and CDR2 FQNEAQ (reference sequence). CDR3 sequence (DNA): TGTGCCAGCAGCATAGGGACAGGGGATCAGCCCCAGCATTTT. Amino acid sequence: CASSIGTGDQPQHF. The full variable domain, completed using reference TRBV7-9 and TRBJ1-5, is DTGVSQNPRHKITKRGQNVTFRCDPISEHNRLYWYRQTLGQGPEFLTYFQNEAQLEKSRLLSDRFSAERPKGSFSTLEIQRTEQGDSAMYLCASSIGTGDQPQHFGDGTRLSIL.

The chain joins TRBV29-1 to TRBJ2-1; D ambiguous. This CDR3 has 11 amino acids. The V and J ends lost 3 bases and 8 bases respectively, with 8 bases between them. CDR1 and CDR2 from the germline V gene are SQVTM and ANQGSEA. The CDR3 is CSVESVDEQFF. As DNA, the CDR3 is TGCAGCGTTGAGTCGGTGGATGAGCAGTTCTTC.

This sequence joins TRBV19 and TRBJ2-7; maybe TRBD1 (6 bases). V was pared by 4 bases and J by 2 bases, with 15 bases between. The CDR3 is 15 amino acids. Germline V lookup: CDR1 LNHDA, CDR2 SQIVND (reference sequence). CDR3 sequence reads: CASSTPRGTTYEQYF. The CDR3 DNA reads as TGTGCCAGTAGTACTCCCAGGGGAACAACCTACGAGCAGTACTTC. The full variable domain, its missing parts supplied by reference TRBV19 and TRBJ2-7, is DGGITQSPKYLFRKEGQNVTLSCEQNLNHDAMYWYRQDPGQGLRLIYYSQIVNDFQKGDIAEGYSVSREKKESFPLTVTSAQKNPTAFYLCASSTPRGTTYEQYFGPGTRLTVT.

This clone was counted at least ten times. J is TRBJ2-5 and V is TRBV6-4; D is perhaps TRBD1 or TRBD2 (5 bases each). The CDR3 sequence is 15 residues long. Between the trimmed V and J ends, which lost 3 bases and 0 bases, there was a span of 11 bases. Germline lookup yields CDR1 MRHNA and CDR2 SNTAGT. The CDR3 is CASSEGVGHQETQYF. The CDR3 DNA reads TGTGCCAGCAGTGAGGGAGTGGGGCACCAAGAGACCCAGTACTTC.

The chain is built from TRBV7-9 and TRBJ2-7; 13 positions match TRBD2. V lost 5 bases, J lost 1 base, and 8 bases stayed unmatched. From germline, CDR1 is SEHNR and CDR2 FQNEAQ (reference sequence). The CDR3 totals 17 residues. The CDR3 region has the DNA TGTGCCAGCAGCGTCGGGACTAGCGGGATGAGTTCCTACGAGCAGTACTTC. It translates to CASSVGTSGMSSYEQYF.

The rearrangement joins TRBV11-3 to TRBJ2-5; 10 nucleotides agree with TRBD2. Germline lookup yields CDR1 SGHNT and CDR2 YENEEA. V was pared by 1 base and J by 9 bases, with 2 bases of the junction left unmatched. The CDR3 totals 13 residues. DNA for the CDR3: TGTGCCAGCAGCTTAGGGCTAGCGGGGGCCCAGTACTTC. It is translated as CASSLGLAGAQYF.

This clone has more than one count but fewer than ten. V gene TRBV9 combines with J gene TRBJ1-4; perhaps TRBD1 as D (6 bases). The CDR3 is made up of 17 amino acids. Germline loops: CDR1 SGDLS, CDR2 YYNGEE. V lost 1 base and J 5 bases, leaving 18 bases between the germline ends. CDR3 sequence: CASSVSTVGRGNEKLFF. CDR3 DNA sequence: TGTGCCAGCAGCGTATCTACTGTGGGCAGGGGAAATGAAAAACTGTTTTTT.